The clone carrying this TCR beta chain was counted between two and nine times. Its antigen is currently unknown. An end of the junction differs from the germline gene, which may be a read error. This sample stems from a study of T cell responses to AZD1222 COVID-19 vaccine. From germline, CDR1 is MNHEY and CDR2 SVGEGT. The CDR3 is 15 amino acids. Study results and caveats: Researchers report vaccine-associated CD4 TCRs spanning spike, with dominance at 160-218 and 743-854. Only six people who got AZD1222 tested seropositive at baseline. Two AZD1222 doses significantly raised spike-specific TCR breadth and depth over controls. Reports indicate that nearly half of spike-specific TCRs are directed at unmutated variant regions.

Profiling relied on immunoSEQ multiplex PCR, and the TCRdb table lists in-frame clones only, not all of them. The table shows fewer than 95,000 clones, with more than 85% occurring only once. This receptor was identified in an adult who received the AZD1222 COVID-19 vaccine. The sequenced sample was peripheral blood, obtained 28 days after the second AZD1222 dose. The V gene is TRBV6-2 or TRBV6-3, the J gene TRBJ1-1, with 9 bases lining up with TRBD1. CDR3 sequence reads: CASSSTGTGTLHPGF. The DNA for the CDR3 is TGTGCCAGCAGCTCCACCGGGACAGGGACCTTACACCCCGGCTTT.